This record looks at one T cell receptor (beta chain) sequence and its context. Per the original data handling: Nucleated cell number was recorded as an estimate derived from reference gene primer amplification. Sequencing was performed with immunoSEQ multiplex PCR; in TCRdb, only in-frame clones are kept and a portion is missing. V and J calls and clone size follow that table, whereas D and trimming were derived from the DNA. This table has 90,000 to 100,000 clones, around nine tenths appearing once. These data come from a study of blood T cell repertoires in COVID-19. In the study overall: Researchers got acute and convalescent COVID-19 samples from the United States, Italy and Spain. Sources were T cells, B-cell-depleted T cells, or PBMCs; the material itself was cDNA or gDNA.

The CDR3 spans 16 residues. CDR1 and CDR2 (germline): SGHKS, YYEKEE (reference sequence). The ends lost 4 bases at V and 5 bases at J; junction bases unmatched: 6. The specimen sequenced was peripheral blood. The TCR was taken from a man between 50 and 59 years old with acute or convalescent COVID-19. The J gene is TRBJ1-6, the V gene TRBV5-5; 10 positions agree with TRBD1. CDR3 protein: CASSNRDRGDNSPLHF. The CDR3 nucleotides are TGTGCCAGCAGCAACCGGGACAGGGGCGATAATTCACCCCTCCACTTT.